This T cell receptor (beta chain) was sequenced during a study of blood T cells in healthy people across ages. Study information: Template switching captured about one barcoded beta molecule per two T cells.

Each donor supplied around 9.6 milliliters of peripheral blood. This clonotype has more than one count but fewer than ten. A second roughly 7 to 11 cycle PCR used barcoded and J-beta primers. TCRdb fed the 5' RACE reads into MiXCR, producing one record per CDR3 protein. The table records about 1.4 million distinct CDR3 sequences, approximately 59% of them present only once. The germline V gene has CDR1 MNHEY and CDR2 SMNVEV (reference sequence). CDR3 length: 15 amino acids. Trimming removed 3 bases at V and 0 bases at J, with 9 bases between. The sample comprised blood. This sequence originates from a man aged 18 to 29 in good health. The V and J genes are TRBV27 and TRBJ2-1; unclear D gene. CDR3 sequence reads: CASSFMASSYNEQFF. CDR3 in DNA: TGTGCCAGCAGTTTTATGGCCAGCTCCTACAATGAGCAGTTCTTC.